The 11 T cell receptor beta chains in this list originate from one sample, sequenced in a study of blood T cell repertoires in COVID-19. The assay was immunoSEQ multiplex PCR, and TCRdb's table has in-frame clones only and misses some. The sample holds a few hundred thousand clones; roughly 85% are singletons and the top ten take around 5.5%. Sequenced: peripheral blood. The receptors here all came from a man aged 50 or older with active or convalescent COVID-19.

The V and J genes are TRBV2 and TRBJ2-7; 10 nucleotides line up with TRBD1. Trimming cost V 3 bases and J 5 bases; bases outside gene matches: 7. The CDR3 extends over 15 amino acids. CDR1 is SNHLY and CDR2 is FYNNEI in the germline V gene. In DNA form, the CDR3 reads TGTGCCAGCAGTGAGGGGGGACAGGGGTTCGACGAGCAGTACTTC. Translated: CASSEGGQGFDEQYF.

The chain links TRBV7-8 to TRBJ2-7; D remains unclear. CDR1 SGHVS and CDR2 FQNEAQ come from the germline V gene. Trimming stripped 1 base from V and 7 bases from J, with 11 bases between. The CDR3 is 13 residues long. The chain's CDR3 is CASSLVLVSEQYF. The DNA of the CDR3 is TGTGCCAGCAGCTTAGTTTTGGTGAGTGAGCAGTACTTC.

The chain links TRBV6-4 to TRBJ2-2; tentative D call: TRBD1 (6 bases). V gave up 7 bases and J gave up 5 bases, with 14 bases separating them. The V gene's germline CDR1 is MRHNA and CDR2 SNTAGT. This CDR3 has 14 residues. The CDR3 region is CASKTGGQTGELFF. CDR3 sequence (DNA): TGTGCCAGCAAGACAGGAGGACAGACCGGGGAGCTGTTTTTT.

The V and J genes are TRBV10-3 and TRBJ2-7, with TRBD1 as a possible D gene (6 bases). Per the germline V gene, CDR1 is ENHRY and CDR2 is SYGVKD. The ends were cut back, 2 bases at V and 5 bases at J, with 19 bases in the middle. CDR3 size: 16 residues. In nucleotides, the CDR3 is TGTGCCATCAGTGAGAGCCAGGGGCGTTATCTCCACGAGCAGTACTTC. As protein: CAISESQGRYLHEQYF.

The table lists this clone with a count of one. The chain employs TRBV18 and TRBJ1-2; D might be TRBD1 (5 bases). V lost 3 bases to trimming and J lost 8 bases, with 19 bases between them. Germline assignment: CDR1 KGHSH and CDR2 LQKENI. The CDR3 consists of 15 residues. CDR3 sequence (DNA): TGTGCCAGCTCACCGGGGCGGCGACACTATGGGGGCTACACCTTC. Its protein is CASSPGRRHYGGYTF.

This clone has a handful of counts. The rearrangement uses TRBV10-3 and TRBJ1-2; 7 bases align to TRBD1. Germline CDR1 reads ENHRY; CDR2 reads SYGVKD. The CDR3 runs 14 residues. The V and J ends lost 6 bases and 3 bases, in that order; junction bases with no gene match: 7. CDR3 nucleotide sequence: TGTGCCATCAGAAAGACAGGGACGGACTATGGCTACACCTTC. Translation: CAIRKTGTDYGYTF.

The V and J genes are TRBV6-2 or TRBV6-3 and TRBJ2-7; TRBD2 matches 9 bases. The CDR3 loop spans 14 amino acids. Germline trimming cut 6 bases from V and 2 bases from J; bases unmatched to any gene: 5. CDR1 is MNHEY and CDR2 is SVGEGT in the germline V gene. CDR3 sequence: CASSHKREAYEQYF. The DNA of the CDR3 is TGTGCCAGCAGCCACAAGCGGGAGGCCTACGAGCAGTACTTC.

V and J are TRBV7-6 and TRBJ2-7; 8 positions agree with TRBD1. The CDR3 is 19 amino acids. V shed 0 bases, J shed 1 base, and the junction held 14 bases outside the gene matches. Germline CDR1 SGHVS, CDR2 FNYEAQ. The CDR3 coding sequence is TGTGCCAGCAGCTTAGCGACGGCGCAGGGGGCGTATGGTTCCTACGAGCAGTACTTC. Residues: CASSLATAQGAYGSYEQYF.

The chain joins TRBV15 to TRBJ1-2; D uncertain. CDR1 is LNHNV, CDR2 YYDKDF, per germline (reference sequence). Trimming shortened V by 1 base and J by 7 bases, and 10 bases separated the two germline ends. The CDR3 length is 13 residues. The CDR3 sequence is CATSRGTEGGYTF. CDR3 bases: TGTGCCACCAGCAGAGGTACGGAGGGTGGCTACACCTTC. The whole variable domain, remainder taken from reference TRBV15 and TRBJ1-2, is DAMVIQNPRYQVTQFGKPVTLSCSQTLNHNVMYWYQQKSSQAPKLLFHYYDKDFNNEADTPDNFQSRRPNTSFCFLDIRSPGLGDTAMYLCATSRGTEGGYTFGSGTRLTVV.

The rearrangement links TRBV3-1 (or the pseudogene TRBV3-2) to TRBJ2-5; D is possibly TRBD2 (5 bases). V lost 0 bases and J 7 bases, leaving 12 bases between the germline ends. In germline, CDR1 is LGHDT, CDR2 YNNKEL (reference sequence). The CDR3 runs to 14 residues. The CDR3 DNA reads TGTGCCAGCAGCCAAGAAGGGTGGGAGTCGACCCAGTACTTC. It codes for CASSQEGWESTQYF.

The chain links TRBV5-1 to TRBJ2-7, with D perhaps TRBD2 (6 bases). V lost 0 bases to trimming and J lost 6 bases, with 19 bases between them. The CDR3 runs 16 residues. In germline, CDR1 is SGHRS, CDR2 YFSETQ. The CDR3 region is CASSLEPSGGGREQYF. For the CDR3, the DNA is TGCGCCAGCAGCTTGGAGCCCAGCGGAGGAGGGCGCGAGCAGTACTTC.